Listed below are T cell receptor beta chains from one sample, sequenced in a study of regulatory T cells in long-lasting Graves disease. TCRdb itself ran the multiplex PCR reads through MiXCR, one entry per CDR3 protein. The sample has roughly 500,000 distinct CDR3 sequences, more than 20% seen once. Sequenced here: peripheral blood mononuclear cells (PBMCs), sampled when the disease was refractory, from a patient treated with antithyroid drugs. The receptor source for this set is a female donor with Graves disease. The CDR3 runs from the conserved cysteine through the conserved F or W. Each record gives: J gene, clone size, CDR3 length, D gene, V gene, CDR3 protein, CDR3 DNA. D genes are given only for firm matches. Clone size, where shown, is once, few, many, or a class for clones that have expanded.

>TRBJ2-7|NA|15|NA|TRBV10-3
CAISELQGLSYEQYF
TGTGCCATCAGTGAGTTGCAGGGCCTCTCCTACGAGCAGTACTTC
>TRBJ1-2|many|14|NA|TRBV11-3
CASSPIGGPYGYTF
TGTGCCAGCAGTCCGATAGGAGGTCCCTATGGCTACACCTTC
>TRBJ1-3|NA|14|NA|TRBV7-6
CASSSSAGGNTIYF
TGTGCCAGCAGCTCATCGGCGGGGGGAAACACCATATATTTT
>TRBJ1-6|few|14|TRBD1|TRBV6-1
CASRLGQVNSPLHF
TGTGCCAGCAGGTTGGGACAGGTTAATTCACCCCTCCACTTT
>TRBJ2-1|NA|12|TRBD2|TRBV2
CASRGLVSEQFF
TGTGCCAGCAGGGGACTAGTTAGTGAGCAGTTCTTC
>TRBJ2-7|NA|14|TRBD1|TRBV6-1
CASIKDRAPYEQYF
TGTGCCAGCATCAAGGACAGGGCCCCCTACGAGCAGTACTTC
>TRBJ2-5|NA|15|NA|TRBV30
CAWSGTERDQETQYF
TGTGCCTGGAGTGGGACAGAACGTGACCAAGAGACCCAGTACTTC
>TRBJ1-6|NA|13|NA|TRBV12-3/TRBV12-4
CASGPGRNSPLHF
TGTGCCAGCGGTCCGGGACGGAATTCACCCCTCCACTTT
>TRBJ2-4|few|12|TRBD1|TRBV12-3/TRBV12-4
CASSWTGNIQYF
TGTGCCAGCAGTTGGACAGGGAACATTCAGTACTTC
>TRBJ2-5|many|17|TRBD2|TRBV11-3
CASSLGVGTSRKETQYF
TGTGCCAGCAGCTTAGGCGTGGGGACTAGCCGTAAAGAGACCCAGTACTTC
>TRBJ2-7|few|14|NA|TRBV15
CATSMSGRPDEQYF
TGTGCCACCAGCATGTCAGGGAGGCCCGACGAGCAGTACTTC
>TRBJ1-1|NA|13|NA|TRBV20-1
CSATWGGLTEAFF
TGCAGTGCTACCTGGGGTGGGTTGACTGAAGCTTTCTTT
>TRBJ2-7|few|15|TRBD2|TRBV14
CASSRSGRLMYEQYF
TGTGCCAGCAGCCGCAGCGGGAGGCTGATGTACGAGCAGTACTTC
>TRBJ2-7|NA|12|NA|TRBV19
CASGGGPNEQYF
TGTGCCAGTGGAGGGGGCCCCAACGAGCAGTACTTC
>TRBJ2-5|few|15|TRBD1|TRBV6-2/TRBV6-3
CASSRRQGGMETQYF
TGTGCCAGCAGTCGTCGACAGGGTGGAATGGAGACCCAGTACTTC
>TRBJ2-7|NA|14|NA|TRBV20-1
CSANGGQLTYEQYF
TGCAGTGCTAATGGGGGGCAGCTTACCTACGAGCAGTACTTC